What follows are 32 T cell receptor beta chains derived from one specimen sequenced in a study of T cell clones after liver transplantation. Produced via immunoSEQ multiplex PCR; TCRdb's table is partial and in-frame only. The sample records 12,000 to 15,000 clones, more than 65% being singletons. This sample comprised CD8+ T cells from blood, obtained approximately 43 months after liver transplant. The receptor source for this set is a human patient who received a liver transplant. Some T cells may arise from the graft donor.

The table lists this clone with a count of one. The chain links TRBV5-1 to TRBJ2-7; TRBD2 is a possible D gene (5 bases). Trimming took 3 bases from V and 2 from J, leaving 9 bases between them. The CDR3 totals 13 residues. Germline CDR1 and CDR2: SGHRS and YFSETQ. CDR3 loop: CASSSTGTYEQYF. DNA for the CDR3: TGCGCCAGCAGCTCGACCGGGACCTACGAGCAGTACTTC.

This rearrangement joins TRBV7-9 to TRBJ2-1, with 11 positions matching TRBD2. J was trimmed by 4 bases and V by 5 bases; bases with no gene match: 4. CDR1 is SEHNR and CDR2 is FQNEAQ in the germline V gene (reference sequence). The CDR3 spans 15 residues. The CDR3 coding sequence is TGTGCCAGCAGCCCTTTAGCGGGAGGGTACAATGAGCAGTTCTTC. Translated, it gives CASSPLAGGYNEQFF.

The chain couples TRBV7-9 to TRBJ2-7, with 8 bases matching TRBD1. The CDR3 loop spans 14 amino acids. V lost 5 bases to trimming and J lost 5 bases; unmatched junction nucleotides: 8. The V gene's germline CDR1 is SEHNR and CDR2 FQNEAQ (reference sequence). The CDR3 reads CASSLPGQGHEQYF. CDR3 nucleotides: TGTGCCAGCAGCCTCCCTGGACAGGGCCACGAGCAGTACTTC.

The chain links TRBV4-1 to TRBJ2-1; 7 bases map to TRBD2. The CDR3 sequence is 11 residues long. V lost 8 bases, J lost 7 bases, and 2 bases stayed unmatched. The germline gives CDR1 MGHRA, CDR2 YSYEKL. CDR3 sequence reads: CASVGGNEQFF. CDR3 bases: TGCGCCAGCGTGGGGGGGAATGAGCAGTTCTTC.

The chain combines TRBV19 with TRBJ1-1, with D possibly TRBD1 on 6 matching bases. The CDR3 extends over 14 amino acids. In germline, CDR1 is LNHDA, CDR2 SQIVND (reference sequence). Trimming removed 5 bases at V and 1 base at J, with 11 bases between. CDR3 nucleotides: TGTGCCAGTAGTTTACCGGGGGCGAACACTGAAGCTTTCTTT. Protein: CASSLPGANTEAFF. Combining the CDR3 with reference TRBV19 and TRBJ1-1 gives the whole variable domain DGGITQSPKYLFRKEGQNVTLSCEQNLNHDAMYWYRQDPGQGLRLIYYSQIVNDFQKGDIAEGYSVSREKKESFPLTVTSAQKNPTAFYLCASSLPGANTEAFFGQGTRLTVV.

The chain couples TRBV10-2 to TRBJ1-1; no clear D. This CDR3 has 10 amino acids. The germline V and J ends were trimmed by 11 bases and 5 bases, with 9 bases remaining between them. Germline V lookup: CDR1 WSHSY, CDR2 SAAADI. This CDR3 reads CAAGPTEAFF. CDR3 DNA sequence: TGCGCCGCCGGTCCGACTGAAGCTTTCTTT.

This chain connects TRBV27 to TRBJ1-3, with a possible D match to TRBD1 (5 bases). The CDR3 consists of 16 residues. Trimming removed 2 bases at V and 5 bases at J, with 16 bases between. The germline gives CDR1 MNHEY, CDR2 SMNVEV (reference sequence). The CDR3 bases are TGTGCCAGCAGTTTAACTTCCCCCACGGGGCGAAACACCATATATTTT. Its protein is CASSLTSPTGRNTIYF.

The V call is TRBV10-3, the J call TRBJ1-1, with D unresolved. This CDR3 region has 13 residues. Germline CDR1 ENHRY, CDR2 SYGVKD. Trimming took off 3 bases at V and 4 bases at J, with 9 bases between the two ends. CDR3 coding DNA: TGTGCCATCAGTGACCCACTCGGCACTGAAGCTTTCTTT. Amino acid sequence: CAISDPLGTEAFF.

The CDR3 is CASSMSPIHEQFF. The CDR3 region has the DNA TGTGCCAGTAGTATGTCACCAATACATGAGCAGTTCTTC. The chain recombines TRBV19 with TRBJ2-1, with no clear D. CDR3 length: 13 residues. The V gene lost 3 bases and the J gene lost 8 bases, with 11 bases spanning the gap. Per the germline V gene, CDR1 is LNHDA and CDR2 is SQIVND (reference sequence).

This clone is medium-sized. The CDR3 reads CATRPGKEAGNTIYF. The CDR3 coding sequence is TGTGCCACCAGACCAGGGAAGGAGGCTGGAAACACCATATATTTT. The V call is TRBV15, the J call TRBJ1-3, with D perhaps TRBD1 (5 bases). This CDR3 is 15 amino acids long. Trimming removed 6 bases from V and 2 bases from J, with 14 bases in between. Germline V CDR1 and CDR2: LNHNV, YYDKDF (reference sequence).

The chain uses TRBV11-2 and TRBJ1-2; TRBD1 aligns across 9 bases. Germline CDR1 SGHAT, CDR2 FQNNGV. With V trimmed by 1 base and J by 6 bases, 0 bases remained unmatched. There are 13 residues in the CDR3. CDR3 region: CASSLGTGDGYTF. CDR3 coding DNA: TGTGCCAGCAGCTTAGGGACAGGGGATGGCTACACCTTC.

This CDR3 is CASSLAQPGAFNQPQHF. The CDR3 DNA reads as TGTGCCAGCAGCTTAGCCCAGCCTGGGGCGTTCAATCAGCCCCAGCATTTT. The rearrangement joins TRBV7-9 to TRBJ1-5; D may be TRBD1 (5 bases). CDR1 is SEHNR and CDR2 is FQNEAQ in the germline V gene (reference sequence). With 0 bases removed from V and 3 bases from J, the gap between germline ends came to 15 bases. The CDR3 covers 17 residues.

The rearrangement uses TRBV7-3 and TRBJ2-2; D might be TRBD2 (5 bases). The CDR3 has 16 amino acids. Germline loops: CDR1 SGHTA, CDR2 FQGTGA. V lost 2 bases and J 4 bases, leaving 14 bases between the germline ends. The CDR3 DNA is TGTGCCAGCAGCTTAGGAGGAGGTTTACTCACCGGGGAGCTGTTTTTT. Its translation is CASSLGGGLLTGELFF. Filled out from reference TRBV7-3 and TRBJ2-2, the complete variable domain reads GAGVSQTPSNKVTEKGKYVELRCDPISGHTALYWYRQSLGQGPEFLIYFQGTGAADDSGLPNDRFFAVRPEGSVSTLKIQRTERGDSAVYLCASSLGGGLLTGELFFGEGSRLTVL.

The V call is TRBV5-6, the J call TRBJ2-2; no firm D call. CDR1 SGHDT and CDR2 YYEEEE come from the germline V gene. This CDR3 comprises 14 residues. The V end was cut by 4 bases, the J end by 0 bases, with 7 bases between. CDR3 sequence: CASSQESNTGELFF. DNA of the CDR3: TGTGCCAGCAGCCAAGAGTCGAACACCGGGGAGCTGTTTTTT.

This sequence joins TRBV9 and TRBJ2-1; the D gene is possibly TRBD1 (7 bases). Germline values: CDR1 SGDLS, CDR2 YYNGEE. This CDR3 region has 14 residues. V was shortened by 3 bases and J by 8 bases, with 15 bases between the two germline ends. CDR3 in DNA: TGTGCCAGCAGCGCAGGGGGGTTAGTGGATGAGCAGTTCTTC. Protein: CASSAGGLVDEQFF. Variable domain in full (rest from reference TRBV9 and TRBJ2-1): DSGVTQTPKHLITATGQRVTLRCSPRSGDLSVYWYQQSLDQGLQFLIQYYNGEERAKGNILERFSAQQFPDLHSELNLSSLELGDSALYFCASSAGGLVDEQFFGPGTRLTVL.

This clone counts as medium-sized. The CDR3, as DNA: TGTGCCAGCAGTGGCCCGAAGGGGTCTAACTATGGCTACACCTTC. Its translation is CASSGPKGSNYGYTF. The rearrangement joins TRBV2 to TRBJ1-2, with TRBD1 as a possible D gene (5 bases). This CDR3 spans 15 amino acids. Germline V gene sequence: CDR1 SNHLY, CDR2 FYNNEI. V lost 4 bases to trimming and J lost 0 bases, with 12 bases between them. Complete variable domain (other parts from reference TRBV2 and TRBJ1-2): EPEVTQTPSHQVTQMGQEVILRCVPISNHLYFYWYRQILGQKVEFLVSFYNNEISEKSEIFDDQFSVERPDGSNFTLKIRSTKLEDSAMYFCASSGPKGSNYGYTFGSGTRLTVV.

The count of this clone is one. This chain connects TRBV7-9 to TRBJ2-2, with 9 bases fitting TRBD2. The CDR3 totals 17 residues. V shed 1 base, J shed 0 bases, and the junction held 3 bases outside the gene matches. Looked up from germline, CDR1 is SEHNR and CDR2 is FQNEAQ (reference sequence). The CDR3, as DNA: TGTGCCAGCAGCTTAGGGACTAGCGCATCGAACACCGGGGAGCTGTTTTTT. Translation gives CASSLGTSASNTGELFF.

The chain links TRBV7-6 to TRBJ2-1; D not certain. V was shortened by 8 bases and J by 10 bases, with 15 bases between the two germline ends. The CDR3 sequence is 12 residues long. The germline gives CDR1 SGHVS, CDR2 FNYEAQ. The CDR3 region is CASSGPKGEQFF. The CDR3 DNA sequence: TGTGCCAGCTCGGGCCCGAAGGGAGAGCAGTTCTTC.

The table lists this clone with a few counts. The chain carries TRBV5-6 and TRBJ2-7; D perhaps matches TRBD1 (5 bases). The CDR3 length is 16 residues. Trimming removed 0 bases from V and 2 bases from J, with 15 bases in between. In germline, CDR1 is SGHDT, CDR2 YYEEEE. In DNA form, the CDR3 reads TGTGCCAGCAGCTTGGGACGTAAGACAGTAACCTACGAGCAGTACTTC. Translated: CASSLGRKTVTYEQYF.

J is TRBJ2-1 and V is TRBV28; D gene uncertain. The germline V gene encodes CDR1 MDHEN and CDR2 SYDVKM. The V gene lost 5 bases and the J gene lost 8 bases, with 13 bases spanning the gap. The CDR3 runs to 13 residues. CDR3 sequence reads: CASSTPSSYEQFF. The DNA of the CDR3 is TGTGCCAGCAGTACCCCTAGTAGCTATGAGCAGTTCTTC.

This chain uses TRBV27 with TRBJ1-2; weak D call: TRBD1 (5 bases). Trimming pared 6 bases from V and 8 bases from J, leaving 16 bases between. The CDR3 runs to 13 residues. In germline, CDR1 is MNHEY, CDR2 SMNVEV (reference sequence). In DNA, the CDR3 is TGTGCCAGCAGATCCGGGACCCCCTGGGGCTACACCTTC. Translated: CASRSGTPWGYTF.

The V gene is TRBV5-1, the J gene TRBJ2-1; 11 positions agree with TRBD2. Germline trimming cut 4 bases from V and 7 bases from J; bases unmatched to any gene: 7. This CDR3 is 15 amino acids long. Per the germline V gene, CDR1 is SGHRS and CDR2 is YFSETQ. CDR3 in amino acids: CASSHRLAGLNEQFF. CDR3 nucleotide sequence: TGCGCCAGCAGCCACCGACTAGCGGGGTTAAATGAGCAGTTCTTC.

The chain couples TRBV27 to TRBJ2-7; 11 bases agree with TRBD1. The CDR3 consists of 15 residues. The V gene's germline CDR1 is MNHEY and CDR2 SMNVEV (reference sequence). The ends lost 5 bases at V and 5 bases at J; junction bases unmatched: 8. The CDR3: CASSDRDRGIHEQYF. The CDR3, as DNA: TGTGCCAGCAGTGACCGGGACAGGGGGATCCACGAGCAGTACTTC.

The chain employs TRBV4-1 and TRBJ2-1, with 7 positions matching TRBD1. Germline loops: CDR1 MGHRA, CDR2 YSYEKL. The CDR3 is 15 residues long. The V gene end was trimmed by 3 bases and the J gene end by 8 bases; junction bases not matched to a gene: 10. The DNA for the CDR3 is TGCGCCAGCAGCCATCGAACAACAGGGGTCGATGAGCAGTTCTTC. It codes for CASSHRTTGVDEQFF.

This sequence joins TRBV4-3 and TRBJ2-7, with D maybe TRBD1 (6 bases). V lost 2 bases, J lost 0 bases, and 11 bases lay in between. Germline CDR1 and CDR2: LGHNA and YSLEER. The CDR3 loop spans 15 amino acids. This CDR3 is CASSQRGSNSYEQYF. The CDR3 region has the DNA TGCGCCAGCAGCCAAAGGGGGTCCAACTCCTACGAGCAGTACTTC.

The genes are TRBV19 and TRBJ1-5; D unresolved. The CDR3 extends over 15 amino acids. With 2 bases removed from V and 1 base from J, the gap between germline ends came to 9 bases. Germline V CDR1 and CDR2: LNHDA, SQIVND (reference sequence). CDR3 loop: CASSILAVSNQPQHF. CDR3 in DNA: TGTGCCAGTAGTATATTGGCGGTAAGCAATCAGCCCCAGCATTTT.

The V call is TRBV4-3, the J call TRBJ2-5, with a possible D match to TRBD2 (6 bases). TRBJ2-7 explains the end of the DNA better; the J call may be wrong. The V gene's germline CDR1 is LGHNA and CDR2 YSLEER. CDR3 length: 15 amino acids. CDR3 loop: CASSQDRGTYYEQYF. The CDR3 DNA follows: TGCGCCAGCAGCCAAGACCGCGGGACTTATTACGAGCAGTACTTC.

The chain uses TRBV6-4 and TRBJ1-2; D remains ambiguous. CDR3 length: 13 amino acids. Between the trimmed V and J ends, which lost 6 bases and 3 bases, there was a span of 11 bases. Germline V CDR1 and CDR2: MRHNA, SNTAGT. The DNA for the CDR3 is TGTGCCAGCAGGAGGGATCTAGACTATGGCTACACCTTC. This codes for CASRRDLDYGYTF.

A few counts support this clone. The chain links TRBV25-1 to TRBJ2-1; the match to TRBD2 covers 7 bases. Unmatched junction bases numbered 3, after V lost 1 base and J lost 3 bases. The length of the CDR3 is 15 residues. CDR1 and CDR2 (germline): MGHDK, SYGVNS. The CDR3 loop reads CASSESSGIYNEQFF. The CDR3 bases are TGTGCCAGCAGTGAATCCAGCGGGATCTACAATGAGCAGTTCTTC. Drawing the rest from reference TRBV25-1 and TRBJ2-1, the complete variable domain is EADIYQTPRYLVIGTGKKITLECSQTMGHDKMYWYQQDPGMELHLIHYSYGVNSTEKGDLSSESTVSRIRTEHFPLTLESARPSHTSQYLCASSESSGIYNEQFFGPGTRLTVL.

CDR3 residues: CASGLGHTEAFF. The CDR3 nucleotides are TGTGCTAGTGGTTTGGGGCACACTGAAGCTTTCTTT. V usage is TRBV12-5 and J usage is TRBJ1-1; D remains unclear. V lost 1 base and J lost 3, with 3 bases in between. CDR3 length: 12 amino acids. Germline-derived CDR1 and CDR2 are LGHNT and FRNRAP.

The genes are TRBV27 and TRBJ2-3, with D unresolved. Germline CDR1 is MNHEY and CDR2 is SMNVEV (reference sequence). The germline V and J ends were trimmed by 6 bases and 6 bases, with 13 bases remaining between them. The CDR3 has 13 residues. CDR3 region: CASSSLLLDTQYF. The CDR3 DNA sequence: TGTGCCAGCAGCTCACTCTTGTTGGATACGCAGTATTTT.

The chain uses TRBV6-5 and TRBJ1-1; the match to TRBD1 covers 8 bases. The CDR3 covers 15 residues. CDR1 MNHEY and CDR2 SVGAGI come from the germline V gene. Unmatched junction bases numbered 2, after V lost 2 bases and J lost 0 bases. The CDR3 DNA is TGTGCCAGCAGTTACGCGACAGGGGTGAACACTGAAGCTTTCTTT. Amino acid sequence: CASSYATGVNTEAFF.